The sequence of this TCR beta chain was determined in a study of blood T cell repertoires in COVID-19. V lost 1 base, J lost 4 bases, and 14 bases lay in between. The CDR3 is 16 amino acids. The germline V gene encodes CDR1 LNHNV and CDR2 YYDKDF (reference sequence). Method: immunoSEQ multiplex PCR; TCRdb's copy keeps in-frame clones and lacks some. The table includes a few hundred thousand clones, 75% to 90% detected once. The V gene is TRBV15, the J gene TRBJ1-3; D is perhaps TRBD1 (5 bases). This TCR was recovered from a woman aged 40 to 50 who had recovered from COVID-19. The sequencing input was PBMCs or T cells enriched from blood (not recorded which). The CDR3 DNA follows: TGTGCCACCAGCAGAGCCTCCCCGACAGCAGGAAACACCATATATTTT. Protein sequence: CATSRASPTAGNTIYF.